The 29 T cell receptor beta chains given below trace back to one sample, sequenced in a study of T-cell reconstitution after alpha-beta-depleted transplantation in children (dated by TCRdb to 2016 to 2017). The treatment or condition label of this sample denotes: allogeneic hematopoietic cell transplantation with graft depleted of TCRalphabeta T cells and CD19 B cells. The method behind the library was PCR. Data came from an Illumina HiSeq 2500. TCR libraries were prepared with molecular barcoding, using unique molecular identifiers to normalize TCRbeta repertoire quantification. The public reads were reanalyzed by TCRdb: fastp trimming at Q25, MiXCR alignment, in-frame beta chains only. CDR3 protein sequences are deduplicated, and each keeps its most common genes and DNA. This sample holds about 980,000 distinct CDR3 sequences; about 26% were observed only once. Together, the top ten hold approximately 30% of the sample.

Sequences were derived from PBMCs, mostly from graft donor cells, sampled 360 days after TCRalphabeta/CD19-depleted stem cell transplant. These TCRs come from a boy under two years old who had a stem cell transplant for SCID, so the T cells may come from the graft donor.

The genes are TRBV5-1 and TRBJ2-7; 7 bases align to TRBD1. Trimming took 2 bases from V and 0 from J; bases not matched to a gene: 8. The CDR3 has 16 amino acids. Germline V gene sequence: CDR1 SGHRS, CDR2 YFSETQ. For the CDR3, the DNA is TGCGCCAGCAGCTTACGCCGGGACAGTCACTCCTACGAGCAGTACTTC. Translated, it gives CASSLRRDSHSYEQYF.

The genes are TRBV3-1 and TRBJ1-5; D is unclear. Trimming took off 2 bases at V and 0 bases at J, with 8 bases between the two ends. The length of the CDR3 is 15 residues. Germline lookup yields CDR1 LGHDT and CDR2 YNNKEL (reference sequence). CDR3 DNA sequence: TGTGCCAGCAGCCAACAGTGGGGTAGCAATCAGCCCCAGCATTTT. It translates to CASSQQWGSNQPQHF.

The CDR3 loop reads CASSNYRTSGADTQYF. The CDR3 nucleotides are TGTGCCAGCAGCAATTACCGGACTAGCGGGGCAGATACGCAGTATTTT. This chain joins TRBV12-3 or TRBV12-4 and TRBJ2-3, with 12 bases fitting TRBD2. The CDR3 totals 16 residues. With 6 bases clipped from V and 4 bases from J, the junction kept 8 bases outside the gene matches.

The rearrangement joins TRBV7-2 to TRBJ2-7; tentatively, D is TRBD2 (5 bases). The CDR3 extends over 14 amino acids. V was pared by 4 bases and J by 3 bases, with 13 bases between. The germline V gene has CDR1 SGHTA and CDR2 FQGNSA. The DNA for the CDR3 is TGTGCCAGCAGCTCGGACTCTTTCAACTACGAGCAGTACTTC. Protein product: CASSSDSFNYEQYF. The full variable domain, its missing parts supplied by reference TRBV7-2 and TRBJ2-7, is GAGVSQSPSNKVTEKGKDVELRCDPISGHTALYWYRQSLGQGLEFLIYFQGNSAPDKSGLPSDRFSAERTGGSVSTLTIQRTQQEDSAVYLCASSSDSFNYEQYFGPGTRLTVT.

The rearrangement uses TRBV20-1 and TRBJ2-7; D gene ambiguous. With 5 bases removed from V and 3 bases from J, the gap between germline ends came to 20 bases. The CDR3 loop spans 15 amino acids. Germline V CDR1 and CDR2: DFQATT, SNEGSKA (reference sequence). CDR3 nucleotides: TGCAGTGCTTTCTCGACACGCAAAATTGACTACGAGCAGTACTTC. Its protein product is CSAFSTRKIDYEQYF.

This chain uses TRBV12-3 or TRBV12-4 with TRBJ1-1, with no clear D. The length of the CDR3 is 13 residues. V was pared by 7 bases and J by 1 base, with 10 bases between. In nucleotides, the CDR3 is TGTGCCAGCACGTACCCGGAGAACACTGAAGCTTTCTTT. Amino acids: CASTYPENTEAFF.

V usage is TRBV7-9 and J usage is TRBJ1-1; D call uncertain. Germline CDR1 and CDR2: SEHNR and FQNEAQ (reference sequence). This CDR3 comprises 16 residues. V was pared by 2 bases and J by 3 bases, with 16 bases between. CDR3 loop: CASSLRPSARDTEAFF. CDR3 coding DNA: TGTGCCAGCAGCTTAAGGCCCAGTGCCCGGGACACTGAAGCTTTCTTT.

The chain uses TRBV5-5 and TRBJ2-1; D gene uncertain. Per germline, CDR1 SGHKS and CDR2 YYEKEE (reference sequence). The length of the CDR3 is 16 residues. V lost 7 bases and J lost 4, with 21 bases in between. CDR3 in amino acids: CASAYYVGMSYNEQFF. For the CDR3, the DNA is TGTGCCAGCGCATACTACGTGGGTATGAGTTACAATGAGCAGTTCTTC.

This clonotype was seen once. The CDR3 loop is CASSWDSSGGGFTDTQYF. The CDR3 DNA follows: TGTGCCAGCAGCTGGGACTCCAGCGGGGGGGGTTTCACAGATACGCAGTATTTT. The chain employs TRBV11-2 and TRBJ2-3, with 10 bases that match TRBD2. V was clipped by 4 bases and J by 2 bases; unmatched bases: 12. Per the germline V gene, CDR1 is SGHAT and CDR2 is FQNNGV. The CDR3 extends over 18 amino acids.

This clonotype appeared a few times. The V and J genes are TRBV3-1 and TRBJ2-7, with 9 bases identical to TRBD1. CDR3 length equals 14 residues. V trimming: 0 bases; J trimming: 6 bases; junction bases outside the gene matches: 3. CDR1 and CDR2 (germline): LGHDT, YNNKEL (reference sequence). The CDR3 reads CASSQDWTGAEQYF. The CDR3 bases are TGTGCCAGCAGCCAAGATTGGACAGGGGCCGAGCAGTACTTC.

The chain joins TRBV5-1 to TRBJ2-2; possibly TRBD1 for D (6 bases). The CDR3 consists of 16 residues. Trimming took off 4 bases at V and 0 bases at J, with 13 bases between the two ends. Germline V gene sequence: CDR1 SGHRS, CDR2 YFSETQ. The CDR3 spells CASSPSGTPNTGELFF. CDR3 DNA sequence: TGCGCCAGCAGCCCATCCGGGACACCGAACACCGGGGAGCTGTTTTTT.

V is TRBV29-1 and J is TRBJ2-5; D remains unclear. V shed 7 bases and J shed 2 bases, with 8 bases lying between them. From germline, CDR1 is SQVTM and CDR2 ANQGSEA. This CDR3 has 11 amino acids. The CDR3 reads CSEGRQETQYF. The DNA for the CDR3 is TGCAGCGAAGGACGGCAAGAGACCCAGTACTTC.

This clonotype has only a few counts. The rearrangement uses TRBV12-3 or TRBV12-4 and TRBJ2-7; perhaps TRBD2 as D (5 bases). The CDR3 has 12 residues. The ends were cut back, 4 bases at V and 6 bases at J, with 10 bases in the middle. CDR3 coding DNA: TGTGCCAGCAGTTCGGACTCCGGCGAGCAGTACTTC. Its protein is CASSSDSGEQYF.

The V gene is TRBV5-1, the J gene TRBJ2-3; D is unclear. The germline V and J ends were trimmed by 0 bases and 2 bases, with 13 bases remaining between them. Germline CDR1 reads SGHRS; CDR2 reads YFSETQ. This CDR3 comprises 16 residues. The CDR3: CASSLVPGSYTDTQYF. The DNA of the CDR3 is TGCGCCAGCAGCTTGGTACCCGGGTCCTACACAGATACGCAGTATTTT.

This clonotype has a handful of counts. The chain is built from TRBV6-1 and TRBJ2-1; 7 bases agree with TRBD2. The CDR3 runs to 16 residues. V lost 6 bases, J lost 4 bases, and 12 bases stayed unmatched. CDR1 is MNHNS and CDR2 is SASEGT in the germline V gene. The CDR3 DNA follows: TGTGCCAGCAGGGTCGCCGCTAGCGGTAAATACAATGAGCAGTTCTTC. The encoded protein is CASRVAASGKYNEQFF.

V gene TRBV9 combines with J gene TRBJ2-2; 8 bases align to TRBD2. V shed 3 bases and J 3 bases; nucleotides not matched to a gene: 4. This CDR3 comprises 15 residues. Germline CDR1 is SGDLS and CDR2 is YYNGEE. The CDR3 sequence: CASSATGGHTGELFF. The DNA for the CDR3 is TGTGCCAGCAGCGCAACGGGGGGGCACACCGGGGAGCTGTTTTTT. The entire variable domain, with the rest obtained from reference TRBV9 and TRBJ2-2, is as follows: DSGVTQTPKHLITATGQRVTLRCSPRSGDLSVYWYQQSLDQGLQFLIQYYNGEERAKGNILERFSAQQFPDLHSELNLSSLELGDSALYFCASSATGGHTGELFFGEGSRLTVL.

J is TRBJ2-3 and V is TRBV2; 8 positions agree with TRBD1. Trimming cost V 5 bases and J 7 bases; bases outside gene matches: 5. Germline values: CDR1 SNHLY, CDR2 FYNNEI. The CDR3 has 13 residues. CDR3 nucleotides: TGTGCCAGCAGTCCGGGACAGGCACATACGCAGTATTTT. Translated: CASSPGQAHTQYF. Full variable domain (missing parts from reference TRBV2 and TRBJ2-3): EPEVTQTPSHQVTQMGQEVILRCVPISNHLYFYWYRQILGQKVEFLVSFYNNEISEKSEIFDDQFSVERPDGSNFTLKIRSTKLEDSAMYFCASSPGQAHTQYFGPGTRLTVL.

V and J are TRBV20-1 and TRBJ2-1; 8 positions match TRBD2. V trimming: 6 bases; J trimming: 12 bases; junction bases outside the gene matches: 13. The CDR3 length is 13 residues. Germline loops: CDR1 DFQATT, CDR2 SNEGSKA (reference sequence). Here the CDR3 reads CSAVSGALLGQFF. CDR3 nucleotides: TGCAGTGCCGTTAGCGGGGCGCTTTTAGGGCAGTTCTTC.

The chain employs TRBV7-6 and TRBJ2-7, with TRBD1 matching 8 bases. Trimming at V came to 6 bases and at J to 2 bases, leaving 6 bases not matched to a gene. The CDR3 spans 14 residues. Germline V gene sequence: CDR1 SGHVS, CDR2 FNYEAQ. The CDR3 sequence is CASSSPGQAYEQYF. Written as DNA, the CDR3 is TGTGCCAGCAGTTCTCCGGGACAGGCCTACGAGCAGTACTTC.

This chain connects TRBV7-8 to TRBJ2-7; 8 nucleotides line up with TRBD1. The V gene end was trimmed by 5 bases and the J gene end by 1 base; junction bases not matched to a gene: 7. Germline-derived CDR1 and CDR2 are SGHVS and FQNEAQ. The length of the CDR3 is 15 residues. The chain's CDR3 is CASSPGDRHSYEQYF. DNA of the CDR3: TGTGCCAGCAGCCCAGGGGACAGGCATTCCTACGAGCAGTACTTC. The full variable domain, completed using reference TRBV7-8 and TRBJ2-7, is GAGVSQSPRYKVAKRGQDVALRCDPISGHVSLFWYQQALGQGPEFLTYFQNEAQLDKSGLPSDRFFAERPEGSVSTLKIQRTQQEDSAVYLCASSPGDRHSYEQYFGPGTRLTVT.

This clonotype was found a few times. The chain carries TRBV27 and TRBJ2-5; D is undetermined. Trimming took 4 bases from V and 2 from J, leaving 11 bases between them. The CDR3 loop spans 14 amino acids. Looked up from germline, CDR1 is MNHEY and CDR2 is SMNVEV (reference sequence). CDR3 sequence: CASSSQWWQETQYF. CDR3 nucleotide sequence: TGTGCCAGCAGTTCCCAGTGGTGGCAAGAGACCCAGTACTTC.

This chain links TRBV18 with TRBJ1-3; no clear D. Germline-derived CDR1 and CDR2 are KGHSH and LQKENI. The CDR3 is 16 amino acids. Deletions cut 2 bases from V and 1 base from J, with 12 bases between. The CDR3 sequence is CASSPTPLSSGNTIYF. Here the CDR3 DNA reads TGTGCCAGCTCACCAACGCCACTATCTTCTGGAAACACCATATATTTT.

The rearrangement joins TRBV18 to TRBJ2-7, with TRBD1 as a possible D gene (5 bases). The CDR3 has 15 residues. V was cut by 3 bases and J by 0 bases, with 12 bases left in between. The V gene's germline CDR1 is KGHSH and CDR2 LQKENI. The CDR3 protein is CASSPRVSSSYEQYF. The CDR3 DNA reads TGTGCCAGCTCACCCAGGGTTTCGAGCTCCTACGAGCAGTACTTC.

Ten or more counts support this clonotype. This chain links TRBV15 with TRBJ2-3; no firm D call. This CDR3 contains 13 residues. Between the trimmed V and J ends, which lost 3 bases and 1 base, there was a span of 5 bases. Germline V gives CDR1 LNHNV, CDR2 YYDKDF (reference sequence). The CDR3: CATSRRGTDTQYF. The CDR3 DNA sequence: TGTGCCACCAGCAGGAGAGGCACAGATACGCAGTATTTT.

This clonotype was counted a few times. CDR3 amino acids: CSGHHGTPNTEAFF. The CDR3, as DNA: TGCAGCGGACACCATGGGACACCGAACACTGAAGCTTTCTTT. V and J are TRBV29-1 and TRBJ1-1; D is possibly TRBD1 (6 bases). CDR1 and CDR2 (germline): SQVTM, ANQGSEA. With 7 bases removed from V and 1 base from J, the gap between germline ends came to 16 bases. CDR3 length equals 14 residues.

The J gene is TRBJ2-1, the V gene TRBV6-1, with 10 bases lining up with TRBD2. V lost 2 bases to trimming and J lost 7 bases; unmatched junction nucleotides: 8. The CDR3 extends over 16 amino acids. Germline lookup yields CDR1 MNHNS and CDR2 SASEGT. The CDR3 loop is CASSETKAGGRNEQFF. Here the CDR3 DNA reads TGTGCCAGCAGTGAAACCAAAGCGGGGGGGCGGAATGAGCAGTTCTTC.

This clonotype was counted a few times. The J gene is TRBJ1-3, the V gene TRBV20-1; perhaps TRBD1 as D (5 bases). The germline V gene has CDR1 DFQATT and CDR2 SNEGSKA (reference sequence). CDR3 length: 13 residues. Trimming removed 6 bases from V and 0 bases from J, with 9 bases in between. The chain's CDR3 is CSAAQVSGNTIYF. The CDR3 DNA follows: TGCAGTGCGGCACAGGTCTCTGGAAACACCATATATTTT.

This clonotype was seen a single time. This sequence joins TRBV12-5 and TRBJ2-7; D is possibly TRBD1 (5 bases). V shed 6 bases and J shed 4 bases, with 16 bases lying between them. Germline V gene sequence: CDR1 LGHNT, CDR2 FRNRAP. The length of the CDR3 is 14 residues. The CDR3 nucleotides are TGTGCTAGTGGCGGATGGACATCGCCTTACGAGCAGTACTTC. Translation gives CASGGWTSPYEQYF.

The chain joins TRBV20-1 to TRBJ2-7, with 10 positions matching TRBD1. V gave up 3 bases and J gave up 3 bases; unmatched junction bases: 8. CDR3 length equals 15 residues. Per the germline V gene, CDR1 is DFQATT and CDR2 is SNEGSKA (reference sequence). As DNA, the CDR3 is TGCAGTGCTAGGGAAAGCCGGGACAGGGGCTACGAGCAGTACTTC. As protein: CSARESRDRGYEQYF.